This passage covers 27 T cell receptor beta chains from one sample sequenced in a study of early T cells in non-severe SARS-CoV-2 infection. TCRdb re-analysed the 5' RACE reads in MiXCR, keeping a single row per CDR3 protein. The table shows around 25,000 distinct CDR3 sequences, with nearly 5% occurring only once. The specimen was whole blood. All receptors come from an adult who was a healthcare worker with PCR-confirmed SARS-CoV-2 infection or an uninfected control (not recorded which).

This clonotype was counted ten times or more. The V gene is TRBV7-9, the J gene TRBJ1-3; TRBD1 agrees at 8 bases. There are 18 residues in the CDR3. Germline assignment: CDR1 SEHNR and CDR2 FQNEAQ (reference sequence). V gave up 1 base and J gave up 2 bases; unmatched junction bases: 10. The CDR3 DNA follows: TGTGCCAGCAGCTTAGGACCCGCAGGGGGCGGTGCTGGAAACACCATATATTTT. Its translation is CASSLGPAGGGAGNTIYF.

The V call is TRBV20-1, the J call TRBJ1-2; perhaps TRBD1 as D (6 bases). The germline gives CDR1 DFQATT, CDR2 SNEGSKA (reference sequence). Trimming removed 0 bases from V and 4 bases from J, with 12 bases in between. The CDR3 consists of 14 residues. The DNA of the CDR3 is TGCAGTGCTAGAGATCGGGGGGCGGTCTATGGCTACACCTTC. This translates into CSARDRGAVYGYTF.

This clonotype was seen repeatedly, ten times or more. The chain employs TRBV5-4 and TRBJ2-7; the D is unclear. The CDR3 has 13 amino acids. The V end was cut by 0 bases, the J end by 7 bases, with 11 bases between. The germline gives CDR1 SGHNT, CDR2 YYREEE (reference sequence). CDR3 loop: CASSLDPTREQYF. The DNA for the CDR3 is TGTGCCAGCAGCTTGGACCCTACTCGGGAGCAGTACTTC.

There are many counts of this clonotype. V gene TRBV12-3 or TRBV12-4 combines with J gene TRBJ2-1; the D gene could be TRBD1 or TRBD2 (6 bases each). The CDR3 runs 12 residues. Trimming took off 3 bases at V and 10 bases at J, with 10 bases between the two ends. The CDR3 region has the DNA TGTGCCAGCAGTTTGGGGGCGGGGGAGCAGTTCTTC. This encodes CASSLGAGEQFF.

This clonotype has only a few counts. CDR3 DNA: TGTGCCAGCAGCCCGAATAGCGGGAGACCATCCAATGAGCAGTTCTTC. Translating gives CASSPNSGRPSNEQFF. The chain is built from TRBV7-9 and TRBJ2-1; TRBD2 aligns across 9 bases. With V trimmed by 5 bases and J by 6 bases, 11 bases remained unmatched. This CDR3 contains 16 residues. CDR1 and CDR2 (germline): SEHNR, FQNEAQ (reference sequence).

This clonotype has at least ten counts. The chain is built from TRBV6-1 and TRBJ2-7; D is perhaps TRBD1 (6 bases). This CDR3 has 15 amino acids. The V end was cut by 2 bases, the J end by 5 bases, with 16 bases between. In germline, CDR1 is MNHNS, CDR2 SASEGT. CDR3 bases: TGTGCCAGCAGTGAATCCAGGGGCGGTCTTGACGAGCAGTACTTC. Its translation is CASSESRGGLDEQYF.

This chain joins TRBV6-6 and TRBJ1-6; maybe TRBD1 (6 bases). This CDR3 is built from 19 residues. The ends were cut back, 2 bases at V and 0 bases at J, with 17 bases in the middle. Germline V CDR1 and CDR2: MNHNY, SVGAGI (reference sequence). The chain's CDR3 is CASSYLSTGGSSYNSPLHF. The DNA of the CDR3 is TGTGCCAGCAGTTACCTGTCGACAGGCGGGAGCTCCTATAATTCACCCCTCCACTTT.

The table lists this clonotype with many counts. The CDR3 sequence is CASSLEYGDTQYF. DNA for the CDR3: TGCGCCAGCAGCTTGGAATACGGGGATACGCAGTATTTT. V gene TRBV5-1 combines with J gene TRBJ2-3; D uncertain. Germline V gives CDR1 SGHRS, CDR2 YFSETQ. V shed 0 bases and J shed 6 bases, with 8 bases lying between them. The CDR3 totals 13 residues.

This clonotype was found many times. V and J are TRBV9 and TRBJ1-2, with TRBD1 matching over 7 bases. CDR1 and CDR2 (germline): SGDLS, YYNGEE. Losses at the gene ends were 0 bases for V and 5 bases for J; bases not matched to a gene: 7. This CDR3 spans 15 amino acids. CDR3 DNA sequence: TGTGCCAGCAGCGTAGCTTCGACAGGGTCATATGGCTACACCTTC. Encoded protein: CASSVASTGSYGYTF.

At least ten counts were recorded for this clonotype. The rearrangement links TRBV29-1 to TRBJ2-3; D possibly matches TRBD1 or TRBD2 (5 bases each). In germline, CDR1 is SQVTM, CDR2 ANQGSEA. Trimming removed 7 bases at V and 9 bases at J, with 23 bases between. The CDR3 loop spans 14 amino acids. DNA of the CDR3: TGCAGCGGAATCGGGACCCCTCGGGCCGGGACGCAGTATTTT. Protein product: CSGIGTPRAGTQYF.

This clonotype was seen more than once but under ten times. The chain employs TRBV29-1 and TRBJ2-3; a weak D match, TRBD1 (5 bases). Germline V gene lookup returns CDR1 SQVTM and CDR2 ANQGSEA. This CDR3 has 15 residues. Trimming stripped 4 bases from V and 1 base from J, with 15 bases between. In nucleotides, the CDR3 is TGCAGCGTTGGAGCGCAGGGTCGGGGCACAGATACGCAGTATTTT. It specifies CSVGAQGRGTDTQYF.

This clonotype was seen many times. This rearrangement joins TRBV4-1 to TRBJ2-5; D might be TRBD1 (6 bases). V was clipped by 0 bases and J by 4 bases, with 18 bases between them. This CDR3 is 17 amino acids long. Looked up from germline, CDR1 is MGHRA and CDR2 is YSYEKL. CDR3 nucleotides: TGCGCCAGCAGCCAAGATCGAAGGGTCAGGGGACGAGAGACCCAGTACTTC. Translating it yields CASSQDRRVRGRETQYF.

This clonotype has only a few counts. The rearrangement links TRBV7-9 to TRBJ1-1, with no clear D. The CDR3 spans 14 residues. Germline V CDR1 and CDR2: SEHNR, FQNEAQ (reference sequence). Trimming took 2 bases from V and 0 from J, leaving 7 bases between them. The CDR3 is CASSLPVLNTEAFF. DNA for the CDR3: TGTGCCAGCAGCTTACCGGTGTTGAACACTGAAGCTTTCTTT. Looking up the rest from reference TRBV7-9 and TRBJ1-1 gives the full variable domain: DTGVSQNPRHKITKRGQNVTFRCDPISEHNRLYWYRQTLGQGPEFLTYFQNEAQLEKSRLLSDRFSAERPKGSFSTLEIQRTEQGDSAMYLCASSLPVLNTEAFFGQGTRLTVV.

This clonotype was recorded at least ten times. V gene TRBV10-2 combines with J gene TRBJ2-7; 8 nucleotides align to TRBD1. The germline gives CDR1 WSHSY, CDR2 SAAADI. This CDR3 spans 14 amino acids. The J segment lost 0 bases and the V segment lost 5 bases, leaving 3 bases of the junction unmatched. DNA of the CDR3: TGCGCCAGCAGTACGGACAGGGCCTCCTACGAGCAGTACTTC. Residues: CASSTDRASYEQYF.

Ten or more counts support this clonotype. The V gene is TRBV19, the J gene TRBJ2-7; possibly TRBD2 for D (5 bases). Germline CDR1 is LNHDA and CDR2 is SQIVND (reference sequence). This CDR3 spans 14 amino acids. V was cut by 7 bases and J by 1 base, with 14 bases left in between. This chain's CDR3 is CASTPRAHSYEQYF. DNA for the CDR3: TGTGCCAGTACCCCGAGGGCCCATTCCTACGAGCAGTACTTC.

The J gene is TRBJ1-4, the V gene TRBV6-5, with D perhaps TRBD1 (5 bases). Trimming removed 0 bases at V and 7 bases at J, with 12 bases between. This CDR3 is 15 amino acids long. The germline V gene encodes CDR1 MNHEY and CDR2 SVGAGI. The CDR3 coding sequence is TGTGCCAGCAGTTACTCCGTAGGTGGGGGTGAAAAACTGTTTTTT. Translated: CASSYSVGGGEKLFF.

Ten or more counts support this clonotype. V gene TRBV9 combines with J gene TRBJ2-1; D perhaps matches TRBD1 (6 bases). The CDR3 consists of 15 residues. CDR1 is SGDLS, CDR2 YYNGEE, per germline. The V gene lost 3 bases and the J gene lost 9 bases, with 19 bases spanning the gap. The CDR3 region is CASSGRQVLDGEQFF. The CDR3 bases are TGTGCCAGCAGCGGTCGACAGGTTTTGGATGGTGAGCAGTTCTTC.

This clonotype occurred a few times. The chain uses TRBV30 and TRBJ2-7; 9 nucleotides align to TRBD1. The CDR3 runs 13 residues. Germline V gene sequence: CDR1 GTSNPN, CDR2 SVGIG (reference sequence). With V trimmed by 4 bases and J by 7 bases, 8 bases remained unmatched. CDR3 nucleotides: TGTGCCTGGAAGGGGGACAGGGAACCTGAGCAGTACTTC. It is translated as CAWKGDREPEQYF.

This clonotype was detected only a few times. This chain joins TRBV19 and TRBJ1-1; D unclear. Trimming removed 6 bases from V and 5 bases from J, with 10 bases in between. The germline V gene has CDR1 LNHDA and CDR2 SQIVND (reference sequence). The CDR3 spans 12 residues. The CDR3 loop is CASSQGSTEAFF. The DNA for the CDR3 is TGTGCCAGTAGCCAAGGGAGTACTGAAGCTTTCTTT.

The chain combines TRBV7-2 with TRBJ1-2, with 7 bases aligning to TRBD1. The CDR3 loop spans 14 amino acids. Trimming took 3 bases from V and 1 from J; bases not matched to a gene: 2. Germline V CDR1 and CDR2: SGHTA, FQGNSA. CDR3 in amino acids: CASSLGQINYGYTF. CDR3 coding DNA: TGTGCCAGCAGCTTGGGACAGATTAACTATGGCTACACCTTC.

This clonotype has a count of ten or more. The J gene is TRBJ1-4, the V gene TRBV20-1; D may be TRBD1 (6 bases). The CDR3 covers 13 residues. Germline CDR1 is DFQATT and CDR2 is SNEGSKA (reference sequence). The CDR3 region is CRDYRAVNEKLFF. The CDR3 DNA sequence: TGCAGGGACTACAGGGCCGTTAATGAAAAACTGTTTTTT.

This clonotype was seen ten or more times. The chain employs TRBV14 and TRBJ1-1, with D tentatively TRBD1 (5 bases). The CDR3 has 14 residues. The germline V gene encodes CDR1 SGHDN and CDR2 FVKESK. The V and J ends lost 3 bases and 5 bases respectively, with 13 bases between them. Here the CDR3 DNA reads TGTGCCAGCAGCCACCTGCGGGGGGGTACTGAAGCTTTCTTT. This translates into CASSHLRGGTEAFF. The full variable domain, rest sourced from reference TRBV14 and TRBJ1-1, is EAGVTQFPSHSVIEKGQTVTLRCDPISGHDNLYWYRRVMGKEIKFLLHFVKESKQDESGMPNNRFLAERTGGTYSTLKVQPAELEDSGVYFCASSHLRGGTEAFFGQGTRLTVV.

This clonotype turned up a few times. The chain carries TRBV28 and TRBJ2-4; 11 bases match TRBD2. The CDR3 consists of 16 residues. The germline gives CDR1 MDHEN, CDR2 SYDVKM. Losses at the gene ends were 1 base for V and 6 bases for J; bases not matched to a gene: 5. In nucleotides, the CDR3 is TGTGCCAGCAGTTTATCCGCGACTAGCGGGACAAACATTCAGTACTTC. Residues: CASSLSATSGTNIQYF.

This clonotype was counted only a few times. J is TRBJ1-6 and V is TRBV20-1; D may be TRBD1 (6 bases). This CDR3 is 17 amino acids long. Deletions cut 1 base from V and 0 bases from J, with 13 bases between. Per the germline V gene, CDR1 is DFQATT and CDR2 is SNEGSKA (reference sequence). As DNA, the CDR3 is TGCAGTGCTAGAGGCCGGGGGCCGATCTCCTATAATTCACCCCTCCACTTT. Translating gives CSARGRGPISYNSPLHF.

In its sample, this clonotype was seen many times. V and J are TRBV20-1 and TRBJ2-1; 11 positions match TRBD2. The V gene's germline CDR1 is DFQATT and CDR2 SNEGSKA (reference sequence). The CDR3 covers 14 residues. With V trimmed by 5 bases and J by 7 bases, 7 bases remained unmatched. The CDR3 DNA follows: TGCAGTGCTGTCGAGGGACTAGCGGCGAATGAGCAGTTCTTC. This gives the protein CSAVEGLAANEQFF.

This clonotype was observed at least ten times. This rearrangement joins TRBV4-1 to TRBJ1-1; D is unclear. The germline V gene has CDR1 MGHRA and CDR2 YSYEKL. Between the trimmed V and J ends, which lost 4 bases and 1 base, there was a span of 13 bases. The CDR3 sequence is 15 residues long. The CDR3 region has the DNA TGCGCCAGCAGCCTTCGTGGCGCGGGGAACACTGAAGCTTTCTTT. Its protein product is CASSLRGAGNTEAFF.

This clonotype was seen at least ten times. This chain joins TRBV9 and TRBJ1-1; a weak D match, TRBD1 (5 bases). The length of the CDR3 is 13 residues. The germline CDR1 and CDR2 sequences are SGDLS and YYNGEE. Trimming cost V 7 bases and J 0 bases, with 10 bases left between them. Here the CDR3 DNA reads TGTGCCAGCGGGCGGGGCCTGAACACTGAAGCTTTCTTT. Its protein product is CASGRGLNTEAFF. Full variable domain (rest looked up from reference TRBV9 and TRBJ1-1): DSGVTQTPKHLITATGQRVTLRCSPRSGDLSVYWYQQSLDQGLQFLIQYYNGEERAKGNILERFSAQQFPDLHSELNLSSLELGDSALYFCASGRGLNTEAFFGQGTRLTVV.